Presented here are 14 T cell receptor beta chains from one specimen sequenced in a study of blood T cell repertoires in COVID-19. Clones were sequenced by immunoSEQ multiplex PCR, and TCRdb holds only the in-frame ones, with some missing. The table has around 340,000 clones, 86% seen once. The sequenced sample was peripheral blood. Source of these receptors: a woman aged 60 to 75 with COVID-19, enrolled during active disease.

In DNA, the CDR3 is TGTGCCAGCAGCCCCTGGACAGGGGCAGGTGAAAAACTGTTTTTT. It is translated as CASSPWTGAGEKLFF. This chain joins TRBV7-6 and TRBJ1-4; 9 nucleotides agree with TRBD1. Per germline, CDR1 SGHVS and CDR2 FNYEAQ. This CDR3 contains 15 residues. With V trimmed by 5 bases and J by 7 bases, 8 bases remained unmatched.

V is TRBV30 and J is TRBJ1-3; 10 bases align to TRBD1. The germline CDR1 and CDR2 sequences are GTSNPN and SVGIG (reference sequence). The V gene end was trimmed by 4 bases and the J gene end by 9 bases; junction bases not matched to a gene: 18. This CDR3 has 17 residues. The CDR3 coding sequence is TGTGCCTGGACCCTCGGGACAGGGGATCGGTGGACCACCACCATATATTTT. Translating gives CAWTLGTGDRWTTTIYF.

About this clone: The junction departs from the called germline gene at one end, perhaps through a read error. This CDR3 is CASRLGLAGYNEQFF. CDR3 coding DNA: TGTGCCAGCAGATTAGGACTAGCGGGCTACAATGAGCAGTTCTTC. The chain combines TRBV7-2 with TRBJ2-1, with TRBD2 identical over 11 bases. CDR1 is SGHTA, CDR2 FQGNSA, per germline. The CDR3 totals 15 residues.

This chain connects TRBV10-1 to TRBJ2-7; D may be TRBD1 (5 bases). The CDR3 covers 12 residues. The V and J ends lost 3 bases and 4 bases respectively, with 7 bases between them. Per germline, CDR1 WNHNN and CDR2 SYGVQD (reference sequence). The CDR3 DNA reads as TGCGCCAGCAGTGATCAGGGATACGAGCAGTACTTC. Translating gives CASSDQGYEQYF.

The J gene is TRBJ2-3, the V gene TRBV24-1; perhaps TRBD1 as D (5 bases). V was trimmed by 9 bases and J by 0 bases, leaving 12 bases between them. The CDR3 is 14 residues long. In germline, CDR1 is KGHDR, CDR2 SFDVKD. CDR3 sequence (DNA): TGTGCCACCCAAGGGGCCTCTAGCACAGATACGCAGTATTTT. This translates into CATQGASSTDTQYF.

J is TRBJ2-1 and V is TRBV4-1, with D hard to call. The CDR3 has 13 residues. CDR1 and CDR2 from the germline V gene are MGHRA and YSYEKL. With 1 base removed from V and 4 bases from J, the gap between germline ends came to 5 bases. The CDR3 protein is CASSQAVYNEQFF. CDR3 nucleotide sequence: TGCGCCAGCAGCCAAGCCGTATACAATGAGCAGTTCTTC.

The table lists this clone with a count of one. The chain has TRBV3-1 (or the pseudogene TRBV3-2) and TRBJ2-3; TRBD1 aligns across 9 bases. Germline values: CDR1 LGHDT, CDR2 YNNKEL (reference sequence). V gave up 3 bases and J gave up 5 bases; unmatched junction bases: 6. The CDR3 has 15 amino acids. CDR3 nucleotides: TGTGCCAGCAGCCACGCCCCGACAGGGGGAGATACGCAGTATTTT. The encoded protein is CASSHAPTGGDTQYF.

This clone was counted a single time. V usage is TRBV7-6 and J usage is TRBJ2-3; maybe TRBD1 (6 bases). The germline CDR1 and CDR2 sequences are SGHVS and FNYEAQ. Trimming removed 5 bases at V and 6 bases at J, with 15 bases between. The CDR3 length is 14 residues. The CDR3 protein is CASSPHQGSDTQYF. The CDR3 bases are TGTGCCAGCAGCCCCCACCAGGGGTCTGATACGCAGTATTTT.

This chain uses TRBV6-2 or TRBV6-3 with TRBJ2-7; D might be TRBD2 (6 bases). The germline V gene has CDR1 MNHEY and CDR2 SVGEGT. The CDR3 totals 12 residues. With 6 bases removed from V and 3 bases from J, the gap between germline ends came to 9 bases. For the CDR3, the DNA is TGTGCCAGCAGCCCCGGGGGCTACGAGCAGTACTTC. Encoded protein: CASSPGGYEQYF.

The chain has TRBV4-2 and TRBJ2-3; TRBD2 matches 8 bases. This CDR3 is 16 amino acids long. V was clipped by 1 base and J by 5 bases; unmatched bases: 8. CDR1 and CDR2 (germline): LGHNA, YNFKEQ. The CDR3 DNA reads TGTGCCAGCAGCCAAGGAGCACGGGGGGGAGAAGATACGCAGTATTTT. Its translation: CASSQGARGGEDTQYF.

This clone was counted once. This sequence joins TRBV10-3 and TRBJ2-3, with 10 bases aligning to TRBD1. V lost 0 bases and J lost 6; bases outside the gene matches: 9. In germline, CDR1 is ENHRY, CDR2 SYGVKD. This CDR3 comprises 17 residues. The CDR3 bases are TGTGCCATCAGTGAGTCCAATGTAGGGACAGGGGTTGATACGCAGTATTTT. Translating gives CAISESNVGTGVDTQYF.

In its sample, this clone was seen once. J is TRBJ2-1 and V is TRBV7-3; TRBD2 matches 7 bases. J gave up 6 bases and V 4 bases, and 9 bases lay outside the gene matches. Germline V lookup: CDR1 SGHTA, CDR2 FQGTGA. This CDR3 spans 15 amino acids. The CDR3 protein is CASSSRGLLSNEQFF. CDR3 nucleotide sequence: TGTGCCAGCAGCTCGAGGGGACTACTCTCCAATGAGCAGTTCTTC.

This clone was counted between two and nine times. V and J are TRBV10-3 and TRBJ1-6; TRBD1 is a possible D gene (5 bases). Germline V gene lookup returns CDR1 ENHRY and CDR2 SYGVKD. The ends were cut back, 5 bases at V and 10 bases at J, with 15 bases in the middle. This CDR3 comprises 14 residues. The CDR3 reads CAISPMKGVSPLHF. CDR3 DNA: TGTGCCATCAGTCCCATGAAAGGGGTATCACCCCTCCACTTT.

V gene TRBV9 combines with J gene TRBJ2-1; D is perhaps TRBD2 (5 bases). Germline assignment: CDR1 SGDLS and CDR2 YYNGEE. CDR3 length: 13 residues. The V gene lost 0 bases and the J gene lost 10 bases, with 11 bases spanning the gap. The CDR3 spells CASSVGVAGEQFF. Here the CDR3 DNA reads TGTGCCAGCAGCGTAGGCGTCGCGGGCGAGCAGTTCTTC.